This T cell receptor (beta chain) emerged from a study of human T cells and chemical hapten exposure. Study information: Variability of per-sample TCR yields stemmed mainly from small differences in pooled library volume.

Study results and limitations: Unchanged with DPC sensitization were TCRs above 1 in 1000 frequency. Among expanded TCRs, significantly more large CDR3 similarity clusters formed than among controls.

Unique molecular identifiers were affixed to discrete cDNA molecules within the library. One entry per CDR3 protein results from TCRdb running MiXCR on the RACE reads. The sample shows just under 350,000 distinct CDR3 sequences, approximately 6.3% of them seen only once. V dropped 5 bases and J dropped 2; count of bases not matched to a gene: 6. This CDR3 comprises 14 residues. Germline CDR1 is DFQATT and CDR2 is SNEGSKA (reference sequence). The time point was: patch test 1, 2 weeks after DPC sensitization. Stated treatment: therapeutic diphenylcyclopropenone sensitization with weekly scalp DPC. This clonotype has ten or more counts. Its antigen remains unknown.

V usage is TRBV20-1 and J usage is TRBJ2-7; 10 nucleotides agree with TRBD1. Sequencing used whole blood, obtained in connection with sensitization to the hapten diphenylcyclopropenone (DPC). This receptor was identified in a woman between 18 and 29 years old with alopecia areata. Some clones in this sample may be carry-over from other donors' samples. The CDR3 protein is CSASRTGGTYEQYF. The DNA of the CDR3 is TGCAGTGCTTCCCGGACAGGGGGAACCTACGAGCAGTACTTC.